The 11 T cell receptor beta chains in this list originate from one sample, sequenced in a study of blood T cells in healthy people across ages. For the second PCR, which ran for about 7 to 11 cycles, a sample-barcoded 5' primer and a J-beta primer mix were used. TCRdb processed the 5' RACE reads anew with MiXCR; each CDR3 protein has one entry. In the table there are over 700,000 distinct CDR3 sequences, 20% to 30% of which are singletons. These data also featured in a second study, about T cells of mothers and their children.

Specimen: blood. Every receptor here comes from a boy younger than 18 in good health.

V and J are TRBV28 and TRBJ2-3, with a possible D match to TRBD2 (7 bases). The CDR3 spans 15 residues. Deletions cut 3 bases from V and 8 bases from J, with 18 bases between. The germline CDR1 and CDR2 sequences are MDHEN and SYDVKM. CDR3 bases: TGTGCCAGCAGTTTCGCGGGAAGGGGGGGTGTTACGCAGTATTTT. Translating gives CASSFAGRGGVTQYF.

J is TRBJ2-5 and V is TRBV18, with D perhaps TRBD1 or TRBD2 (5 bases each). The germline gives CDR1 KGHSH, CDR2 LQKENI. The CDR3 has 16 residues. The V and J ends lost 0 bases and 9 bases respectively, with 20 bases between them. CDR3 sequence reads: CASSPPDPGGMTAQYF. The CDR3 nucleotides are TGTGCCAGCTCACCACCGGATCCTGGGGGAATGACGGCCCAGTACTTC.

This clonotype was seen more than once but under ten times. This rearrangement joins TRBV24-1 to TRBJ2-3, with D possibly TRBD2 on 6 matching bases. Trimming took 7 bases from V and 0 from J, leaving 13 bases between them. This CDR3 spans 15 amino acids. The V gene's germline CDR1 is KGHDR and CDR2 SFDVKD. CDR3 coding DNA: TGTGCCACCAGGCGGGGTAGCGGAAGCACAGATACGCAGTATTTT. Translation gives CATRRGSGSTDTQYF.

The chain recombines TRBV4-1 with TRBJ2-7; tentatively, D is TRBD2 (5 bases). Germline V gene data show CDR1 as MGHRA and CDR2 as YSYEKL. This CDR3 has 14 residues. The ends were cut back, 1 base at V and 5 bases at J, with 12 bases in the middle. The CDR3 DNA reads as TGCGCCAGCAGCCAAGTACGAGCCGGGGACGAGCAGTACTTC. This encodes CASSQVRAGDEQYF.

This clonotype was seen more than once but under ten times. The chain links TRBV12-3 or TRBV12-4 to TRBJ1-2; tentatively, D is TRBD1 (6 bases). The CDR3 loop spans 15 amino acids. The ends were cut back, 8 bases at V and 8 bases at J, with 24 bases in the middle. CDR3 nucleotides: TGTGCCAGCGCCATGAACACGGGACAAAGTGGGGGCTACACCTTC. Protein sequence: CASAMNTGQSGGYTF.

This clonotype turned up a few times. This chain links TRBV6-6 with TRBJ1-4; D unclear. The V end lost 2 bases, the J end lost 3 bases, and 4 bases lay between the germline ends. CDR3 length: 13 amino acids. Per germline, CDR1 MNHNY and CDR2 SVGAGI (reference sequence). The CDR3 bases are TGTGCCAGCAGTTACAGGCCTAATGAAAAACTGTTTTTT. Translating it yields CASSYRPNEKLFF.

The V gene is TRBV18, the J gene TRBJ1-2; possible D gene TRBD1, 6 bases. Trimming left V 2 bases short and J 3 bases short, with 13 bases between. The germline CDR1 and CDR2 sequences are KGHSH and LQKENI. CDR3 length: 15 residues. The CDR3 reads CASSPSGGADYGYTF. In nucleotides, the CDR3 is TGTGCCAGCTCACCATCCGGGGGCGCGGACTATGGCTACACCTTC.

CDR3 sequence: CASSPDRLDTEAFF. The CDR3, as DNA: TGTGCCAGCAGTCCGGACAGGCTAGACACTGAAGCTTTCTTT. The chain joins TRBV5-6 to TRBJ1-1; 7 bases agree with TRBD1. This CDR3 has 14 amino acids. Looked up from germline, CDR1 is SGHDT and CDR2 is YYEEEE. The trim removed 5 bases at V and 3 bases at J, leaving 7 bases unmatched.

This clonotype has more than one count but fewer than ten. The gene calls are TRBV29-1 and TRBJ2-7; 9 bases map to TRBD2. The CDR3 consists of 14 residues. V was clipped by 7 bases and J by 0 bases; unmatched bases: 7. CDR1 is SQVTM and CDR2 is ANQGSEA in the germline V gene. CDR3 nucleotide sequence: TGCAGCGCCCGAGCGGGGGGCAGCTCCTACGAGCAGTACTTC. Translation gives CSARAGGSSYEQYF.

For this clonotype: The junction departs from germline at one end; a sequencing error may be responsible. The rearrangement uses TRBV3-1 and TRBJ2-7, with 9 bases that match TRBD2. CDR3 length: 16 residues. The germline V gene encodes CDR1 LGHDT and CDR2 YNNKEL (reference sequence). CDR3 in amino acids: CASSQSLSGSAYEQHF. Written as DNA, the CDR3 is TGTGCCAGCAGCCAATCCCTTAGCGGGAGCGCCTACGAGCAGCACTTC.

This clonotype was seen a few times. The CDR3 DNA follows: TGTGCCAGCAGCGACACAGGGTCTGCACTGAGCGGCTACACCTTC. Translation: CASSDTGSALSGYTF. The rearrangement uses TRBV11-2 and TRBJ1-2, with D tentatively TRBD1 (6 bases). Germline CDR1 SGHAT, CDR2 FQNNGV. The length of the CDR3 is 15 residues. V was trimmed by 5 bases and J by 8 bases, leaving 21 bases between them.